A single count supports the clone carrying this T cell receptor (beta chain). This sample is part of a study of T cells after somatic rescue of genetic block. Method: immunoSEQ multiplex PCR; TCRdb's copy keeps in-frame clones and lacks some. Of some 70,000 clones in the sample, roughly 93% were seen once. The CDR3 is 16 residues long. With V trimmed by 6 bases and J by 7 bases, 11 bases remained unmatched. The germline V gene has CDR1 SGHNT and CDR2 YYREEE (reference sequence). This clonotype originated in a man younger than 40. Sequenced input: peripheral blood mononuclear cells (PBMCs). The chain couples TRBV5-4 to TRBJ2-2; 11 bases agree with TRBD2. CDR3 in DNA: TGTGCCAGCAACGATCTAGCGGGGGGCCTATACGGGGAGCTGTTTTTT. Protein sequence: CASNDLAGGLYGELFF. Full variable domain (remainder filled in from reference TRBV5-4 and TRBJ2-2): ETGVTQSPTHLIKTRGQQVTLRCSSQSGHNTVSWYQQALGQGPQFIFQYYREEENGRGNFPPRFSGLQFPNYSSELNVNALELDDSALYLCASNDLAGGLYGELFFGEGSRLTVL.